This entry lists 13 T cell receptor beta chains sequenced from one sample in a study of CD8+ T cells in alopecia areata. cDNA reverse transcribed from extracted RNA served as the sequencing template. Repertoires were generated with immunoSEQ multiplex PCR, while TCRdb's copy carries only in-frame clones and drops some. Of 120,000 or so clones in the sample, 47% are singletons; the top ten hold 10%. Sequenced input: NKG2D-low CD8+ T cells sorted from blood. These receptor sequences come from a human donor with alopecia areata.

The J gene is TRBJ2-3, the V gene TRBV2; tentatively, D is TRBD1 (5 bases). Germline CDR1 and CDR2: SNHLY and FYNNEI. Trimming shortened V by 9 bases and J by 2 bases, and 9 bases separated the two germline ends. The CDR3 loop spans 12 amino acids. For the CDR3, the DNA is TGTGCCAGTCCGGACAACACAGATACGCAGTATTTT. This sequence encodes CASPDNTDTQYF.

V is TRBV29-1 and J is TRBJ1-1; D might be TRBD1 (5 bases). The length of the CDR3 is 13 residues. CDR1 and CDR2 from the germline V gene are SQVTM and ANQGSEA. CDR3 sequence: CGDSPFDHTEAFF. CDR3 DNA: TGCGGGGACTCTCCATTTGACCACACTGAAGCTTTCTTT. The full variable domain, with the rest looked up from reference TRBV29-1 and TRBJ1-1, is SAVISQKPSRDICQRGTSLTIQCQVDSQVTMMFWYRQQPGQSLTLIATANQGSEATYESGFVIDKFPISRPNLTFSTLTVSNMSPEDSSIYLCGDSPFDHTEAFFGQGTRLTVV.

The V gene is TRBV7-7, the J gene TRBJ2-3, with unresolved D. Trimming stripped 2 bases from V and 2 bases from J, with 11 bases between. Germline loops: CDR1 SSHAT, CDR2 FNYEAQ (reference sequence). The CDR3 extends over 15 amino acids. In DNA form, the CDR3 reads TGTGCCAGCAGCTTATCGTCATCGAACACAGATACGCAGTATTTT. Translating it yields CASSLSSSNTDTQYF. The entire variable domain, with the rest obtained from reference TRBV7-7 and TRBJ2-3, is as follows: GAGVSQSPRYKVTKRGQDVTLRCDPISSHATLYWYQQALGQGPEFLTYFNYEAQPDKSGLPSDRFSAERPEGSISTLTIQRTEQRDSAMYRCASSLSSSNTDTQYFGPGTRLTVL.

This clone occurred many times. This rearrangement joins TRBV5-8 to TRBJ1-1; unclear D gene. Germline CDR1 reads SGHTS; CDR2 reads YDEGEE. CDR3 length: 12 residues. The V end lost 0 bases, the J end lost 4 bases, and 4 bases lay between the germline ends. The CDR3 coding sequence is TGTGCCAGCAGCTTGGGGGCCACTGAAGCTTTCTTT. This sequence encodes CASSLGATEAFF.

The V and J genes are TRBV29-1 and TRBJ2-7; weak D call: TRBD2 (5 bases). Germline V lookup: CDR1 SQVTM, CDR2 ANQGSEA. The CDR3 has 12 amino acids. V lost 6 bases to trimming and J lost 3 bases, with 12 bases between them. The CDR3 nucleotides read TGCAGCGTCTCCGCCGGGGACTACGAGCAGTACTTC. Its translation is CSVSAGDYEQYF.

The chain carries TRBV6-5 and TRBJ2-2; D uncertain. Germline CDR1 reads MNHEY; CDR2 reads SVGAGI. V was shortened by 6 bases and J by 1 base, with 6 bases between the two germline ends. The CDR3 is 13 residues long. The CDR3 DNA reads TGTGCCAGCAGCCTGGGGAACACCGGGGAGCTGTTTTTT. It codes for CASSLGNTGELFF.

CDR3 loop: CASSEGAGQETQYF. For the CDR3, the DNA is TGTGCCAGCAGTGAAGGGGCAGGCCAAGAGACCCAGTACTTC. The chain employs TRBV2 and TRBJ2-5, with D hard to call. Per the germline V gene, CDR1 is SNHLY and CDR2 is FYNNEI. This CDR3 contains 14 residues. The ends were cut back, 1 base at V and 1 base at J, with 7 bases in the middle.

This clone was found a few times. The J gene is TRBJ2-2, the V gene TRBV2; TRBD1 agrees at 7 bases. The CDR3 extends over 17 amino acids. Unmatched junction bases numbered 10, after V lost 6 bases and J lost 0 bases. The V gene's germline CDR1 is SNHLY and CDR2 FYNNEI. The CDR3 sequence: CASRQFYDRANTGELFF. The CDR3, as DNA: TGTGCCAGCAGACAATTTTATGACAGGGCGAACACCGGGGAGCTGTTTTTT.

The count of this clone is one. The rearrangement uses TRBV29-1 and TRBJ1-2; 7 bases fit TRBD1. The trim removed 6 bases at V and 5 bases at J, leaving 9 bases unmatched. CDR3 length equals 13 residues. Germline lookup yields CDR1 SQVTM and CDR2 ANQGSEA. Here the CDR3 reads CSVEDRPLYGYTF. Here the CDR3 DNA reads TGCAGCGTGGAGGACAGGCCACTTTATGGCTACACCTTC.

This sequence joins TRBV5-1 and TRBJ2-7; tentatively, D is TRBD1 (5 bases). The CDR3 contains 15 residues. Looked up from germline, CDR1 is SGHRS and CDR2 is YFSETQ. The ends were cut back, 0 bases at V and 7 bases at J, with 17 bases in the middle. The CDR3 DNA is TGCGCCAGCAGCTTGGGGAGCAGGGAATCGGAAGAGCAGTACTTC. Protein product: CASSLGSRESEEQYF.

The rearrangement joins TRBV2 to TRBJ2-3; 8 bases fit TRBD1. The CDR3 is made up of 17 amino acids. Per the germline V gene, CDR1 is SNHLY and CDR2 is FYNNEI. V gave up 4 bases and J gave up 0 bases; unmatched junction bases: 9. The CDR3 region is CASSGGPRGPSTDTQYF. The CDR3 DNA follows: TGTGCCAGCAGTGGGGGCCCCAGGGGGCCTAGCACAGATACGCAGTATTTT.

There are a few counts of this clone. The CDR3 region is CASSQVTHTEAFF. The DNA for the CDR3 is TGTGCCAGCAGCCAGGTTACTCACACTGAAGCTTTCTTT. V usage is TRBV5-5 and J usage is TRBJ1-1, with no clear D. Trimming took 4 bases from V and 3 from J, leaving 10 bases between them. The CDR3 consists of 13 residues. CDR1 and CDR2 from the germline V gene are SGHKS and YYEKEE (reference sequence).

This clone was recorded a few times. This CDR3 is also generated by other DNA sequences in the sample. The V call is TRBV5-1, the J call TRBJ2-7, with D uncertain. Per germline, CDR1 SGHRS and CDR2 YFSETQ. The CDR3 is made up of 12 amino acids. The germline V and J ends were trimmed by 4 bases and 1 base, with 6 bases remaining between them. The CDR3 DNA follows: TGCGCCAGCAGCGGGGTATCCTACGAGCAGTACTTC. Protein product: CASSGVSYEQYF.